Below, 7 T cell receptor beta chains from the same sample are listed, as sequenced in a study of blood T cell repertoires in COVID-19. TCRdb keeps only in-frame clones here, not all; method: immunoSEQ multiplex PCR. The data contain 300,000 to 500,000 clones, 88% of them singletons. The sample consisted of PBMCs or T cells enriched from blood (not recorded which). The receptors were sampled from a woman aged 30 to 39 with acute COVID-19.

J is TRBJ1-1 and V is TRBV24-1, with D perhaps TRBD1 (5 bases). The germline V gene has CDR1 KGHDR and CDR2 SFDVKD. V was trimmed by 7 bases and J by 1 base, leaving 9 bases between them. The CDR3 covers 13 residues. The CDR3 is CATRGTGNTEAFF. CDR3 DNA: TGTGCCACCAGGGGAACAGGGAACACTGAAGCTTTCTTT.

The chain uses TRBV7-9 and TRBJ1-6, with D perhaps matching TRBD1 (5 bases). V lost 5 bases and J lost 6, with 17 bases in between. The germline V gene encodes CDR1 SEHNR and CDR2 FQNEAQ (reference sequence). This CDR3 comprises 16 residues. The CDR3 bases are TGTGCCAGCAGCCGTCAATGGGGGGTAATTAATTCACCCCTCCACTTT. This encodes CASSRQWGVINSPLHF.

The gene calls are TRBV30 and TRBJ1-6; D uncertain. Trimming left V 7 bases short and J 6 bases short, with 13 bases between. Germline loops: CDR1 GTSNPN, CDR2 SVGIG (reference sequence). This CDR3 is built from 13 residues. CDR3 region: CASPKTTNSPLHF. The CDR3 DNA reads TGTGCCTCCCCCAAGACAACTAATTCACCCCTCCACTTT.

The rearrangement joins TRBV11-2 to TRBJ2-7; the match to TRBD2 covers 8 bases. The germline V gene has CDR1 SGHAT and CDR2 FQNNGV. CDR3 length: 15 residues. Losses at the gene ends were 3 bases for V and 2 bases for J; bases not matched to a gene: 6. CDR3 sequence (DNA): TGTGCCAGCAGCTTGAGCGGGGGCCACCCCTACGAGCAGTACTTC. It encodes CASSLSGGHPYEQYF. The full variable domain, in which reference TRBV11-2 and TRBJ2-7 provide the parts outside the CDR3, is EAGVAQSPRYKIIEKRQSVAFWCNPISGHATLYWYQQILGQGPKLLIQFQNNGVVDDSQLPKDRFSAERLKGVDSTLKIQPAKLEDSAVYLCASSLSGGHPYEQYFGPGTRLTVT.

On this clone itself: In the same sample, other DNA sequences code for this CDR3. This rearrangement joins TRBV18 to TRBJ1-2; D unclear. V was cut by 2 bases and J by 3 bases, with 7 bases left in between. This CDR3 is built from 13 residues. CDR1 KGHSH and CDR2 LQKENI come from the germline V gene. The CDR3 nucleotides read TGTGCCAGCTCACCAAGCCAGGACTATGGCTACACCTTC. Amino acids: CASSPSQDYGYTF.

The chain recombines TRBV7-9 with TRBJ2-7; unclear D gene. CDR1 and CDR2 from the germline V gene are SEHNR and FQNEAQ (reference sequence). The CDR3 length is 17 residues. V was cut by 1 base and J by 4 bases, with 20 bases left in between. CDR3 amino acids: CASSLGGTVSFSYEQYF. In DNA form, the CDR3 reads TGTGCCAGCAGCTTAGGCGGAACGGTCAGTTTTTCGTACGAGCAGTACTTC.

The chain's CDR3 is CASSQGGLYNEQFF. CDR3 DNA sequence: TGCGCCAGCAGCCAAGGGGGACTCTACAATGAGCAGTTCTTC. This chain links TRBV4-1 with TRBJ2-1; tentative D call: TRBD2 (6 bases). Trimming took off 1 base at V and 3 bases at J, with 7 bases between the two ends. Germline V CDR1 and CDR2: MGHRA, YSYEKL. The CDR3 is 14 amino acids.